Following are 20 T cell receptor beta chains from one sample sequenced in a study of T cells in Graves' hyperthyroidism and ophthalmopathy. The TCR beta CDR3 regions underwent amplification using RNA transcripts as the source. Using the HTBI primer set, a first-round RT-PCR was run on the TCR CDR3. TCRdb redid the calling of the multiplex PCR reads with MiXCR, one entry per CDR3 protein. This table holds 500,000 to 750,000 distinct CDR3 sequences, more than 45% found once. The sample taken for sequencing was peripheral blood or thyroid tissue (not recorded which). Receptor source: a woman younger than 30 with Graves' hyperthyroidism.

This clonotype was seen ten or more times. CDR3 bases: TGTGCCAGCAGTTTGAGGGGTTACGACTATGGCTACACCTTC. Translating it yields CASSLRGYDYGYTF. The chain links TRBV12-3 or TRBV12-4 to TRBJ1-2, with D possibly matching TRBD1 (5 bases). This CDR3 has 14 amino acids. V was clipped by 3 bases and J by 3 bases, with 11 bases between them.

In DNA form, the CDR3 reads TGTGCCAGCAGCTACCTGACTAGCGGGAGGGCCGGGTACGAGCAGTACTTC. Translation: CASSYLTSGRAGYEQYF. V gene TRBV7-6 combines with J gene TRBJ2-7, with 14 positions matching TRBD2. Per germline, CDR1 SGHVS and CDR2 FNYEAQ. This CDR3 contains 17 residues. Trimming cost V 4 bases and J 4 bases; bases outside gene matches: 9.

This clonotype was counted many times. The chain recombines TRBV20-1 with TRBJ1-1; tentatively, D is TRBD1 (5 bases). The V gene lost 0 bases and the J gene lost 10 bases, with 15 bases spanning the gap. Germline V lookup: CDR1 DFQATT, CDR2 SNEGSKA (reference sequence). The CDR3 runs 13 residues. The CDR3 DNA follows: TGCAGTGCTAGAGATCCAGGGTTCGGCCGAGCTTTCTTT. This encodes CSARDPGFGRAFF.

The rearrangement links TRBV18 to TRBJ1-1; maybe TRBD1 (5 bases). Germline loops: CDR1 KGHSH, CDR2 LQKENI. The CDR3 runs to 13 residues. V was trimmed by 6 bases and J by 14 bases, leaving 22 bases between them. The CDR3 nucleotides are TGTGCCAGCTCTCCGGTGGCAGCCCAGGGAGGCTTCTTT. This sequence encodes CASSPVAAQGGFF.

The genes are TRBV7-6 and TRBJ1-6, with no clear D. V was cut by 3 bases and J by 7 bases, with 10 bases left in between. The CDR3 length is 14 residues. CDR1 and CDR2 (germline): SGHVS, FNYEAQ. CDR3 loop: CASSLWQVNSPLHF. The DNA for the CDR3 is TGTGCCAGCAGCTTGTGGCAAGTAAATTCACCCCTCCACTTT.

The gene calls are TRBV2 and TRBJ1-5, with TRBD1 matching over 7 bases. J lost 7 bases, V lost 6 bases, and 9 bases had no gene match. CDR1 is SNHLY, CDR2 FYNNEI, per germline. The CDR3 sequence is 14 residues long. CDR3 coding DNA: TGTGCCAGCAGGGGAGGGGGCGAAGGACAGCCCCAGCATTTT. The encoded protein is CASRGGGEGQPQHF.

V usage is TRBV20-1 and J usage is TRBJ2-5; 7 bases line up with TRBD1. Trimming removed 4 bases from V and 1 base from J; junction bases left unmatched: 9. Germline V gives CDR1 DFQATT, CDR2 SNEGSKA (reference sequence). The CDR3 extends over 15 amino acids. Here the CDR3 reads CSAKGAGGSQETQYF. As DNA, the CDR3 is TGCAGTGCTAAGGGGGCAGGTGGGAGCCAAGAGACCCAGTACTTC.

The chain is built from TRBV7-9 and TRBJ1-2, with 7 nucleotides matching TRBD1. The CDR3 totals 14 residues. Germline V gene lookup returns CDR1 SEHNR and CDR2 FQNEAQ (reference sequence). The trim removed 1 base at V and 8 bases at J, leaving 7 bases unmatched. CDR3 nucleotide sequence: TGTGCCAGCAGCTTAGGAGGGACAGTGGTGGGCTACACCTTC. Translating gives CASSLGGTVVGYTF.

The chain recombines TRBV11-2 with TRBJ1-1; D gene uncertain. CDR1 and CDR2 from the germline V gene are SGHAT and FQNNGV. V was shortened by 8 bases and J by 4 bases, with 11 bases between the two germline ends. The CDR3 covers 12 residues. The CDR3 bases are TGTGCCAGCGCTTGGGGTGGCACTGAAGCTTTCTTT. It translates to CASAWGGTEAFF.

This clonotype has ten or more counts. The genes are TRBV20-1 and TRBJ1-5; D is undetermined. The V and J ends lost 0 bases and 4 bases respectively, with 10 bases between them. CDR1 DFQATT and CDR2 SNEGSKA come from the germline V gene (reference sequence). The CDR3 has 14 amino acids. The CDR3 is CSARDPYPNQPQHF. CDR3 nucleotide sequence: TGCAGTGCTAGAGATCCTTACCCAAATCAGCCCCAGCATTTT.

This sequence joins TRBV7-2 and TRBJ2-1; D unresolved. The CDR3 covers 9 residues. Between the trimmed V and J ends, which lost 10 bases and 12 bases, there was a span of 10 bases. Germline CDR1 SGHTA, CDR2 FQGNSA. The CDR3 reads CATGSTQFF. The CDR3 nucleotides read TGTGCCACCGGATCAACGCAGTTCTTC.

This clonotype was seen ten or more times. The CDR3 loop is CASCRQGNQPQHF. The CDR3 nucleotides are TGTGCCAGTTGCCGACAGGGCAATCAGCCCCAGCATTTT. J is TRBJ1-5 and V is TRBV19; D possibly corresponds to TRBD1 (6 bases). CDR1 and CDR2 (germline): LNHDA, SQIVND (reference sequence). V was clipped by 8 bases and J by 2 bases, with 10 bases between them. The CDR3 runs to 13 residues. Complete variable domain (other parts from reference TRBV19 and TRBJ1-5): DGGITQSPKYLFRKEGQNVTLSCEQNLNHDAMYWYRQDPGQGLRLIYYSQIVNDFQKGDIAEGYSVSREKKESFPLTVTSAQKNPTAFYLCASCRQGNQPQHFGDGTRLSIL.

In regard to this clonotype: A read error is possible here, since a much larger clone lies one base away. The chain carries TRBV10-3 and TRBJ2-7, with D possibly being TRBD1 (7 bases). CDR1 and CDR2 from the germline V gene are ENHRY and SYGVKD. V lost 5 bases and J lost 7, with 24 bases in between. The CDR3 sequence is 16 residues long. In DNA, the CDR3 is TGTGCCATCAGTTCCGCGCAGGGGGGAACGGACAATGAGCAGTACTTC. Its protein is CAISSAQGGTDNEQYF.

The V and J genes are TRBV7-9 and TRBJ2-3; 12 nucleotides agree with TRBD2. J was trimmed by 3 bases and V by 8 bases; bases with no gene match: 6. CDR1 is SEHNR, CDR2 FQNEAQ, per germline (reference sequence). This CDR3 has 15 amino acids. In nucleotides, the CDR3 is TGTGCCAGCGGGGCCCTAGCGGGAGGGACAGATACGCAGTATTTT. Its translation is CASGALAGGTDTQYF.

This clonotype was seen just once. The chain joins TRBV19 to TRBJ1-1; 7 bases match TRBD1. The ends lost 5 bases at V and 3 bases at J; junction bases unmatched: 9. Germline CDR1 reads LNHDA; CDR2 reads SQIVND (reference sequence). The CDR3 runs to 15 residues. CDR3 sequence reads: CASSFEGAWDTEAFF. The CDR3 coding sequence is TGTGCCAGTAGTTTTGAGGGGGCCTGGGACACTGAAGCTTTCTTT. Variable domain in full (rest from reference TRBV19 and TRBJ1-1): DGGITQSPKYLFRKEGQNVTLSCEQNLNHDAMYWYRQDPGQGLRLIYYSQIVNDFQKGDIAEGYSVSREKKESFPLTVTSAQKNPTAFYLCASSFEGAWDTEAFFGQGTRLTVV.

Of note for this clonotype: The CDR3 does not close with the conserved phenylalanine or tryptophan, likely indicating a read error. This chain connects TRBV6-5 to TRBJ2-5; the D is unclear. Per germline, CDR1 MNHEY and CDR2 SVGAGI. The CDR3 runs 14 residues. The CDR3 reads CASSHSPSVETQYL. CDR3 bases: TGTGCCAGCAGTCACTCTCCTAGTGTGGAGACCCAGTACCTC.

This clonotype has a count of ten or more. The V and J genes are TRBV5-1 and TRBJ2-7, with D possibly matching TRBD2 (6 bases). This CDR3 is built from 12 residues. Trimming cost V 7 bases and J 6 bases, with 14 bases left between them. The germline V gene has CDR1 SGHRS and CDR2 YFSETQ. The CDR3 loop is CASEAGYGEQYF. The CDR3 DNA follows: TGCGCCAGCGAGGCGGGGTATGGCGAGCAGTACTTC.

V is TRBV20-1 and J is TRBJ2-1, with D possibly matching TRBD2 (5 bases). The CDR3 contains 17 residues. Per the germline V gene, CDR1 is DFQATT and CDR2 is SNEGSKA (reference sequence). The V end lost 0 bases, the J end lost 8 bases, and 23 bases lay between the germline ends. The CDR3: CSARDKGGQDLRDEQFF. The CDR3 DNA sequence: TGCAGTGCTAGAGATAAGGGCGGGCAGGACCTCCGGGATGAGCAGTTCTTC.

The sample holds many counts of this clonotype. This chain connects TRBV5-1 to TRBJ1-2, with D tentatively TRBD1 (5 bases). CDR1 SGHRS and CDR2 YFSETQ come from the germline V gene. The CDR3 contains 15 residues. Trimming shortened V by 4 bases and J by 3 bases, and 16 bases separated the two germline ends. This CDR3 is CASSQGLRMDYGYTF. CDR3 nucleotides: TGCGCCAGCAGCCAGGGACTCAGAATGGACTATGGCTACACCTTC. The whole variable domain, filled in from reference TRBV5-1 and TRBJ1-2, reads KAGVTQTPRYLIKTRGQQVTLSCSPISGHRSVSWYQQTPGQGLQFLFEYFSETQRNKGNFPGRFSGRQFSNSRSEMNVSTLELGDSALYLCASSQGLRMDYGYTFGSGTRLTVV.

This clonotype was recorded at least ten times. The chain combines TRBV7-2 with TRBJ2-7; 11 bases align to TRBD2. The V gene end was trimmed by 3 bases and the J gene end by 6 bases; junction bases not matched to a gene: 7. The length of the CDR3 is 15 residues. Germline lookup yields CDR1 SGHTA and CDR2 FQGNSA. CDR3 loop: CASSFSGTSGREQYF. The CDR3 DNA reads TGTGCCAGCAGCTTCTCAGGGACTAGCGGACGCGAGCAGTACTTC.